Below, 22 T cell receptor beta chains from the same sample are listed, as sequenced in a study of CD8 T cells in ankylosing spondylitis. TCRdb used MiXCR to reprocess the 5' RACE reads, holding one entry per CDR3 protein. This sample yields roughly 250,000 distinct CDR3 sequences, of which 8% to 9.5% are seen a single time; nearly 7% belongs to the top ten. Sequencing was performed on blood, either unsorted or a sorted T cell fraction (not recorded which). These receptors all stem from a male donor with ankylosing spondylitis or in good health (not recorded which).

This clonotype has ten or more counts. The gene calls are TRBV11-1 and TRBJ2-1; 10 nucleotides match TRBD2. CDR1 is SGHAT, CDR2 FQDESV, per germline (reference sequence). The CDR3 sequence is 18 residues long. V was pared by 3 bases and J by 8 bases, with 16 bases of the junction left unmatched. CDR3 nucleotide sequence: TGTGCCAGCAGCTTCTCTGGACTAGCGGAGGGAAAGTCCCATGAGCAGTTCTTC. This codes for CASSFSGLAEGKSHEQFF.

This clonotype occurred many times. The V call is TRBV20-1, the J call TRBJ1-6; 9 bases match TRBD1. The V gene's germline CDR1 is DFQATT and CDR2 SNEGSKA (reference sequence). The J segment lost 7 bases and the V segment lost 5 bases, leaving 6 bases of the junction unmatched. This CDR3 region has 14 residues. The CDR3 reads CSASQGTGNSPLHF. As DNA, the CDR3 is TGCAGTGCTTCACAGGGGACAGGGAATTCACCCCTCCACTTT.

This clonotype was detected ten times or more. This chain joins TRBV7-9 and TRBJ2-3, with no clear D. Germline lookup yields CDR1 SEHNR and CDR2 FQNEAQ (reference sequence). The CDR3 contains 16 residues. V lost 5 bases to trimming and J lost 0 bases, with 15 bases between them. The CDR3 sequence is CASSVDGYPSTDTQYF. The CDR3 DNA reads as TGTGCCAGCAGCGTTGATGGCTATCCTAGCACAGATACGCAGTATTTT.

In this sample, this clonotype turned up a few times. The rearrangement links TRBV20-1 to TRBJ2-1; unclear D gene. The germline V gene encodes CDR1 DFQATT and CDR2 SNEGSKA (reference sequence). CDR3 length: 13 residues. The germline V and J ends were trimmed by 2 bases and 3 bases, with 8 bases remaining between them. In DNA, the CDR3 is TGCAGTGCTAGAAACCCGGACTACAATGAGCAGTTCTTC. Translated, it gives CSARNPDYNEQFF.

The V and J genes are TRBV19 and TRBJ2-7; D possibly corresponds to TRBD1 (6 bases). The length of the CDR3 is 14 residues. V shed 1 base and J shed 4 bases, with 11 bases lying between them. Per germline, CDR1 LNHDA and CDR2 SQIVND (reference sequence). The DNA for the CDR3 is TGTGCCAGTAGTATAGCCGATGGACAGTACGAGCAGTACTTC. Translation gives CASSIADGQYEQYF.

On this clonotype itself: A much larger clone lies one base from this, so it may be a read error. The rearrangement joins TRBV5-1 to TRBJ2-3; D call uncertain. CDR1 SGHRS and CDR2 YFSETQ come from the germline V gene. This CDR3 has 12 amino acids. The CDR3 loop is CASSLTWSSKNF. Here the CDR3 DNA reads TGCGCCAGCAGCTTGACATGGTCCTCGAAGAATTTT.

This clonotype was observed a few times. The chain combines TRBV30 with TRBJ1-5; D remains unclear. CDR1 GTSNPN and CDR2 SVGIG come from the germline V gene (reference sequence). V lost 1 base and J lost 5, with 12 bases in between. There are 14 residues in the CDR3. The CDR3 is CAWSEGNGHQPQHF. The CDR3 region has the DNA TGTGCCTGGAGTGAGGGTAACGGTCATCAGCCCCAGCATTTT.

This clonotype was counted ten times or more. This chain joins TRBV6-5 and TRBJ2-1; TRBD2 might be the D (6 bases). V lost 0 bases and J lost 5, with 11 bases in between. CDR3 length: 15 residues. Germline V gives CDR1 MNHEY, CDR2 SVGAGI. CDR3 nucleotides: TGTGCCAGCAGTTACTCTATGTGGGAGGACAATGAGCAGTTCTTC. It yields the protein CASSYSMWEDNEQFF.

A few counts support this clonotype. The chain joins TRBV7-2 to TRBJ1-1, with unresolved D. Germline assignment: CDR1 SGHTA and CDR2 FQGNSA. This CDR3 region has 14 residues. V lost 4 bases to trimming and J lost 3 bases, with 12 bases between them. CDR3 in amino acids: CASSSFQRYTEAFF. In nucleotides, the CDR3 is TGTGCCAGCAGCTCCTTCCAGAGATACACTGAAGCTTTCTTT.

The rearrangement links TRBV7-2 to TRBJ2-2; either TRBD1 or TRBD2 may supply D (5 bases each). Germline CDR1 and CDR2: SGHTA and FQGNSA. The V end lost 1 base, the J end lost 3 bases, and 12 bases lay between the germline ends. The CDR3 runs 16 residues. CDR3: CASSLGPRGDTGELFF. DNA of the CDR3: TGTGCCAGCAGCTTAGGGCCCCGAGGGGACACCGGGGAGCTGTTTTTT.

This clonotype was found a few times. The V and J genes are TRBV2 and TRBJ1-1, with D possibly being TRBD1 (5 bases). V gave up 8 bases and J gave up 12 bases, with 19 bases separating them. Germline CDR1 reads SNHLY; CDR2 reads FYNNEI. The CDR3 totals 12 residues. The CDR3 loop reads CASGPDLDRPFF. As DNA, the CDR3 is TGTGCCAGCGGACCGGACCTTGACAGACCTTTCTTT.

This clonotype has at least ten counts. The chain employs TRBV20-1 and TRBJ2-5; no clear D. Germline V CDR1 and CDR2: DFQATT, SNEGSKA (reference sequence). Trimming took 6 bases from V and 3 from J, leaving 14 bases between them. There are 13 residues in the CDR3. CDR3 nucleotides: TGCAGTGCCCGGTCCCCAGGTGAAGAGACCCAGTACTTC. This codes for CSARSPGEETQYF.

This clonotype was seen at least ten times. This rearrangement joins TRBV20-1 to TRBJ2-5, with a weak D call TRBD2 (7 bases). V was pared by 0 bases and J by 7 bases, with 15 bases between. CDR1 DFQATT and CDR2 SNEGSKA come from the germline V gene (reference sequence). This CDR3 region has 14 residues. The chain's CDR3 is CSARELATQGTQYF. For the CDR3, the DNA is TGCAGTGCTAGAGAACTAGCGACACAGGGGACCCAGTACTTC.

Many counts were recorded for this clonotype. The rearrangement uses TRBV12-3 or TRBV12-4 and TRBJ1-1, with unresolved D. The germline V and J ends were trimmed by 1 base and 3 bases, with 6 bases remaining between them. The length of the CDR3 is 13 residues. The CDR3 loop is CASSLGRYTEAFF. The CDR3 nucleotides are TGTGCCAGCAGTTTAGGGCGGTACACTGAAGCTTTCTTT.

This clonotype was detected many times. The CDR3 loop reads CASRDSIITDTQYF. The DNA for the CDR3 is TGCGCCAGCAGAGACAGCATCATCACAGATACGCAGTATTTT. The chain links TRBV5-1 to TRBJ2-3, with D possibly being TRBD1 (5 bases). The CDR3 has 14 residues. Germline CDR1 is SGHRS and CDR2 is YFSETQ. V was shortened by 5 bases and J by 2 bases, with 12 bases between the two germline ends.

J is TRBJ1-2 and V is TRBV19; D perhaps matches TRBD1 (6 bases). The CDR3 runs 11 residues. The ends were cut back, 8 bases at V and 4 bases at J, with 8 bases in the middle. Germline V gives CDR1 LNHDA, CDR2 SQIVND (reference sequence). CDR3 nucleotides: TGTGCCAGTGGACAGTCCTATGGCTACACCTTC. It is translated as CASGQSYGYTF.

The chain links TRBV5-1 to TRBJ1-1; 9 bases align to TRBD1. CDR1 is SGHRS, CDR2 YFSETQ, per germline. V was clipped by 6 bases and J by 5 bases; unmatched bases: 8. The CDR3 has 14 amino acids. CDR3 DNA sequence: TGCGCCAGCAATTCCGGGACAGGGTCGACTGAAGCTTTCTTT. It yields the protein CASNSGTGSTEAFF.

This clonotype was recorded a few times. The chain uses TRBV12-3 or TRBV12-4 and TRBJ2-5; D ambiguous. Between the trimmed V and J ends, which lost 6 bases and 5 bases, there was a span of 13 bases. This CDR3 spans 13 amino acids. CDR3 sequence (DNA): TGTGCCAGCAGGGGCCGGCGAGTGGAGACCCAGTACTTC. Encoded protein: CASRGRRVETQYF.

There are a few counts of this clonotype. The chain links TRBV25-1 to TRBJ1-6, with 8 bases aligning to TRBD1. Germline V gene lookup returns CDR1 MGHDK and CDR2 SYGVNS. V dropped 3 bases and J dropped 2; count of bases not matched to a gene: 3. CDR3 length: 16 residues. In DNA form, the CDR3 reads TGTGCCAGCAGTGAGACAGGGGACGCCTATAATTCACCCCTCCACTTT. Its translation: CASSETGDAYNSPLHF.

The table lists this clonotype with many counts. The V gene is TRBV11-2, the J gene TRBJ1-4; TRBD1 agrees at 7 bases. The CDR3 extends over 19 amino acids. The trim removed 5 bases at V and 0 bases at J, leaving 15 bases unmatched. Germline V CDR1 and CDR2: SGHAT, FQNNGV. The CDR3 here is CASSAYDRRGYATNEKLFF. Here the CDR3 DNA reads TGTGCCAGCAGCGCTTATGATCGCAGGGGGTACGCAACTAATGAAAAACTGTTTTTT.

This clonotype was detected ten times or more. The chain recombines TRBV6-2 or TRBV6-3 with TRBJ2-3; D may match TRBD1 or TRBD2 (5 bases each). CDR1 is MNHEY and CDR2 is SVGEGT in the germline V gene. This CDR3 is built from 14 residues. Trimming cost V 6 bases and J 4 bases, with 14 bases left between them. The CDR3 bases are TGTGCCAGCAGACCCTTAAGGGGACCAGATACGCAGTATTTT. Encoded protein: CASRPLRGPDTQYF.

This clonotype was seen repeatedly, ten times or more. V and J are TRBV12-3 or TRBV12-4 and TRBJ1-4; D is unclear. Trimming pared 5 bases from V and 8 bases from J, leaving 15 bases between. The CDR3 runs 14 residues. CDR3 nucleotides: TGTGCCAGCAGTCTAGACTTACGTGGAGAAAAACTGTTTTTT. Translation: CASSLDLRGEKLFF.